This TCR beta chain was obtained from a study of blood T cells in healthy people across ages. Germline-derived CDR1 and CDR2 are SGHDN and FVKESK. V dropped 4 bases and J dropped 6 bases, with 10 bases sitting between them. CDR3 length equals 13 residues. It was with a sample-barcoded 5' primer and a J-beta primer mix that a second PCR of roughly 7 to 12 cycles was run. Via MiXCR, TCRdb re-called the 5' RACE reads, giving one row per CDR3 protein. The table includes 800,000 to 950,000 distinct CDR3 sequences, under 40% detected once. A few counts support this clonotype. The chain links TRBV14 to TRBJ2-1, with D unclear. The sample was blood. This receptor was identified in a man aged 18 to 29 in good health. The CDR3 loop is CASSPPNSNEQFF. Here the CDR3 DNA reads TGTGCCAGCAGCCCTCCGAATAGCAATGAGCAGTTCTTC. Supplemented by reference TRBV14 and TRBJ2-1, the full variable domain reads EAGVTQFPSHSVIEKGQTVTLRCDPISGHDNLYWYRRVMGKEIKFLLHFVKESKQDESGMPNNRFLAERTGGTYSTLKVQPAELEDSGVYFCASSPPNSNEQFFGPGTRLTVL.